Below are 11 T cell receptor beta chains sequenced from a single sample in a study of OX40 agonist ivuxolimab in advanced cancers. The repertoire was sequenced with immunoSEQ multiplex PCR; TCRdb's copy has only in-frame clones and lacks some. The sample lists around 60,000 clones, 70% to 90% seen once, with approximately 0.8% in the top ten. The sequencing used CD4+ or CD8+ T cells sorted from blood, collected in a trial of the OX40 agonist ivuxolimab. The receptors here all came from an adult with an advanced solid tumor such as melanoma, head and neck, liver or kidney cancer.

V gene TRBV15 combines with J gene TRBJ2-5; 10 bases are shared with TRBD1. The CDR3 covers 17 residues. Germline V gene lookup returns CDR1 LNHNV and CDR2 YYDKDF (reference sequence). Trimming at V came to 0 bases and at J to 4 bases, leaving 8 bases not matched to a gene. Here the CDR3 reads CATSRERQGAIGETQYF. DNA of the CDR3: TGTGCCACCAGCAGAGAGCGACAGGGGGCGATCGGAGAGACCCAGTACTTC.

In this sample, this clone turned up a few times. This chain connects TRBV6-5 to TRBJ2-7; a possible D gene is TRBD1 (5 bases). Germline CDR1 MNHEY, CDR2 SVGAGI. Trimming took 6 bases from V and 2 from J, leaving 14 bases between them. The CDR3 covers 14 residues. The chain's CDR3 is CASSNPAGTYEQYF. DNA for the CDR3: TGTGCCAGCAGCAACCCCGCAGGGACCTACGAGCAGTACTTC.

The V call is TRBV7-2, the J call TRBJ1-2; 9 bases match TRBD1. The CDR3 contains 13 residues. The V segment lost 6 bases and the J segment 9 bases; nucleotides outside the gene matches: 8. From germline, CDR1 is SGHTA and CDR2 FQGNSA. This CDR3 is CASREGQGLSYTF. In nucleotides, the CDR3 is TGTGCCAGCAGGGAGGGACAGGGCCTTAGCTACACCTTC.

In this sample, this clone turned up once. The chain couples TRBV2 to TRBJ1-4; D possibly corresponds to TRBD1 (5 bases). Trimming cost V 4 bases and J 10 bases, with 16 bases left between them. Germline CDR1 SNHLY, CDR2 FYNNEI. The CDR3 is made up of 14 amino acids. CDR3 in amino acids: CASSGDRSSGKLFF. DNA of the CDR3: TGTGCCAGCAGTGGGGACCGCTCCTCTGGAAAACTGTTTTTT.

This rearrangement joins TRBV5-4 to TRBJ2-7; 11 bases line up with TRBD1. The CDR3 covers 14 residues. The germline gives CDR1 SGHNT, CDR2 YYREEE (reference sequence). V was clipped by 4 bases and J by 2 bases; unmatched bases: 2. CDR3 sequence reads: CASSRDRGAYEQYF. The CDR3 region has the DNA TGTGCCAGCAGCCGGGACAGGGGGGCCTACGAGCAGTACTTC.

Here the CDR3 DNA reads TGTGCCAGTAGTTTCGCCGGTGGCAGGGCTAACAATCAGCCCCAGCATTTT. Translation gives CASSFAGGRANNQPQHF. This chain joins TRBV19 and TRBJ1-5; D might be TRBD1 (5 bases). Trimming left V 5 bases short and J 3 bases short, with 20 bases between. The CDR3 has 17 amino acids. Germline assignment: CDR1 LNHDA and CDR2 SQIVND (reference sequence).

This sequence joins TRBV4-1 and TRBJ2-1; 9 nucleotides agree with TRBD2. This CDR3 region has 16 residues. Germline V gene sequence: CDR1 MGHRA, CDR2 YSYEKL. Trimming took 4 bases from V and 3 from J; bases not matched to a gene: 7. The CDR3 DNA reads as TGCGCCAGCAGCCGCCAAACTAGCGGGTACTACAATGAGCAGTTCTTC. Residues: CASSRQTSGYYNEQFF.

The CDR3 DNA follows: TGTGCCATCAGTGAACCCGATTATAATTCACCCCTCCACTTT. Amino acid sequence: CAISEPDYNSPLHF. The gene calls are TRBV10-3 and TRBJ1-6; D is ambiguous. The germline CDR1 and CDR2 sequences are ENHRY and SYGVKD. V gave up 3 bases and J gave up 4 bases, with 7 bases separating them. The CDR3 has 14 amino acids.

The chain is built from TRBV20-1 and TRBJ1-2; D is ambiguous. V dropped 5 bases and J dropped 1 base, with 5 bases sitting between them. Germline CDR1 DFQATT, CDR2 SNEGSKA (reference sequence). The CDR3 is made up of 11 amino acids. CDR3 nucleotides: TGCAGTGCTGACCTTAACTATGGCTACACCTTC. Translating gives CSADLNYGYTF.

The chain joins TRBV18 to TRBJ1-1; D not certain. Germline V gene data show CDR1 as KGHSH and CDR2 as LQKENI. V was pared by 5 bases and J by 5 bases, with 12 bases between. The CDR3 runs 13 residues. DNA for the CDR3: TGTGCCAGCTCATCCCTTAGAGAGACTGAAGCTTTCTTT. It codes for CASSSLRETEAFF.

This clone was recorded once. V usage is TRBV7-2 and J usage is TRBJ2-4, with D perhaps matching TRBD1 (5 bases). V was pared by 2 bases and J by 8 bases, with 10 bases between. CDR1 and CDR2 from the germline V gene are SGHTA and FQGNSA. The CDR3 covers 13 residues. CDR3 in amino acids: CASSLQGQDIQYF. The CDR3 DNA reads TGTGCCAGCAGCTTACAGGGTCAGGACATTCAGTACTTC.